Presented here are 18 T cell receptor beta chains from one specimen sequenced in a study of blood T cell repertoires in COVID-19. Data came from immunoSEQ multiplex PCR; TCRdb stores just in-frame clones and leaves some out. There are 240,000 or so clones in the sample; more than 75% occur only once, and over 9% lies in the top ten. The material sequenced was peripheral blood. Source of these receptors: a man older than 75 with acute or convalescent COVID-19.

In nucleotides, the CDR3 is TGTGCCAGCAGTTTAGAGGGGGCATCTGGAAACACCATATATTTT. Translation gives CASSLEGASGNTIYF. The chain recombines TRBV28 with TRBJ1-3, with 7 bases matching TRBD1. Germline-derived CDR1 and CDR2 are MDHEN and SYDVKM. The CDR3 totals 15 residues. Trimming took 2 bases from V and 1 from J; bases not matched to a gene: 2.

The V call is TRBV5-1, the J call TRBJ2-7, with a weak D call TRBD1 (6 bases). With 0 bases removed from V and 2 bases from J, the gap between germline ends came to 12 bases. The CDR3 is 15 amino acids. Germline-derived CDR1 and CDR2 are SGHRS and YFSETQ. The CDR3 here is CASSLGAGAAYEQYF. The CDR3 DNA reads as TGCGCCAGCAGCTTGGGGGCAGGGGCGGCCTACGAGCAGTACTTC.

The chain is built from TRBV2 and TRBJ2-1; maybe TRBD1 (6 bases). The V and J ends lost 5 bases and 10 bases respectively, with 18 bases between them. There are 14 residues in the CDR3. Germline V gene sequence: CDR1 SNHLY, CDR2 FYNNEI. The CDR3 loop is CASSPGRTEVEQFF. CDR3 DNA sequence: TGTGCCAGCAGTCCGGGACGGACAGAAGTGGAGCAGTTCTTC.

This sequence joins TRBV19 and TRBJ1-1; D remains ambiguous. CDR3 size: 14 residues. CDR1 is LNHDA and CDR2 is SQIVND in the germline V gene (reference sequence). V dropped 3 bases and J dropped 6 bases, with 14 bases sitting between them. Here the CDR3 DNA reads TGTGCCAGTAGTATCGACACCCCCGGCGCTGAAGCTTTCTTT. Translation: CASSIDTPGAEAFF.

Here the CDR3 DNA reads TGTGCCAGCTCACCATCTTTCACCGTCGGGGCTTTCTTT. Translated, it gives CASSPSFTVGAFF. The chain uses TRBV18 and TRBJ1-1; no clear D gene. The CDR3 contains 13 residues. CDR1 is KGHSH and CDR2 is LQKENI in the germline V gene. V lost 2 bases and J lost 11, with 15 bases in between.

This sequence joins TRBV27 and TRBJ2-7; the D gene is possibly TRBD2 (7 bases). CDR1 MNHEY and CDR2 SMNVEV come from the germline V gene (reference sequence). There are 18 residues in the CDR3. The germline V and J ends were trimmed by 6 bases and 0 bases, with 24 bases remaining between them. This CDR3 reads CASRKGGWQGFFSYEQYF. The CDR3 DNA reads TGTGCCAGCAGGAAGGGGGGGTGGCAGGGGTTTTTCTCCTACGAGCAGTACTTC.

This sequence joins TRBV5-6 and TRBJ2-3; TRBD2 agrees at 8 bases. Looked up from germline, CDR1 is SGHDT and CDR2 is YYEEEE. The CDR3 contains 16 residues. V trimming: 4 bases; J trimming: 3 bases; junction bases outside the gene matches: 10. The CDR3 here is CASSPSVGRGTDTQYF. In DNA, the CDR3 is TGTGCCAGCAGCCCTAGCGTCGGGAGGGGGACAGATACGCAGTATTTT.

The chain is built from TRBV6-5 and TRBJ1-6; 9 bases are shared with TRBD1. The CDR3 contains 15 residues. CDR1 and CDR2 from the germline V gene are MNHEY and SVGAGI. With 6 bases clipped from V and 5 bases from J, the junction kept 5 bases outside the gene matches. In DNA form, the CDR3 reads TGTGCCAGCAGGGGACAGGGATCGGATAATTCACCCCTCCACTTT. It specifies CASRGQGSDNSPLHF.

This clone was seen once. The chain carries TRBV28 and TRBJ1-4, with D perhaps matching TRBD1 (6 bases). The CDR3 totals 13 residues. Germline-derived CDR1 and CDR2 are MDHEN and SYDVKM. Trimming shortened V by 9 bases and J by 4 bases, and 12 bases separated the two germline ends. The CDR3 DNA reads TGTGCCAGTGTGGACAGTTTTAATGAAAAACTGTTTTTT. Its protein is CASVDSFNEKLFF.

The chain couples TRBV3-1 (or the pseudogene TRBV3-2) to TRBJ1-6; D possibly corresponds to TRBD1 (6 bases). CDR1 is LGHDT and CDR2 is YNNKEL in the germline V gene (reference sequence). CDR3 length equals 15 residues. V lost 3 bases, J lost 6 bases, and 12 bases lay in between. This CDR3 reads CASSQLRGSNSPLHF. The CDR3 nucleotides read TGTGCCAGCAGCCAGCTAAGGGGGTCTAATTCACCCCTCCACTTT.

This rearrangement joins TRBV19 to TRBJ2-1, with TRBD2 matching over 7 bases. CDR1 is LNHDA, CDR2 SQIVND, per germline (reference sequence). The CDR3 covers 14 residues. V lost 4 bases and J lost 6; bases outside the gene matches: 6. This CDR3 reads CASSRIAGPNEQFF. For the CDR3, the DNA is TGTGCCAGTAGTAGGATAGCGGGCCCCAATGAGCAGTTCTTC. Full variable domain (rest looked up from reference TRBV19 and TRBJ2-1): DGGITQSPKYLFRKEGQNVTLSCEQNLNHDAMYWYRQDPGQGLRLIYYSQIVNDFQKGDIAEGYSVSREKKESFPLTVTSAQKNPTAFYLCASSRIAGPNEQFFGPGTRLTVL.

V usage is TRBV28 and J usage is TRBJ1-1; 9 nucleotides match TRBD1. The CDR3 is made up of 15 amino acids. The germline gives CDR1 MDHEN, CDR2 SYDVKM. V was clipped by 6 bases and J by 4 bases; unmatched bases: 9. The CDR3 region is CASSGGTGRSTEAFF. For the CDR3, the DNA is TGTGCCAGCAGCGGCGGGACAGGGCGCAGCACTGAAGCTTTCTTT. The full variable domain, in which reference TRBV28 and TRBJ1-1 provide the parts outside the CDR3, is DVKVTQSSRYLVKRTGEKVFLECVQDMDHENMFWYRQDPGLGLRLIYFSYDVKMKEKGDIPEGYSVSREKKERFSLILESASTNQTSMYLCASSGGTGRSTEAFFGQGTRLTVV.

Comments on this clone: Distinct nucleotide sequences in the sample also encode this CDR3. The chain has TRBV19 and TRBJ1-5; the D gene is possibly TRBD1 (5 bases). This CDR3 spans 15 amino acids. Trimming took off 3 bases at V and 2 bases at J, with 11 bases between the two ends. Germline assignment: CDR1 LNHDA and CDR2 SQIVND (reference sequence). CDR3 nucleotide sequence: TGTGCCAGTAGTATCCCAGGGATCGGCAATCAGCCCCAGCATTTT. As protein: CASSIPGIGNQPQHF.

This clone has only one observation. This chain connects TRBV29-1 to TRBJ1-4; possible D gene TRBD1, 5 bases. The CDR3 sequence is 14 residues long. Per germline, CDR1 SQVTM and CDR2 ANQGSEA. V lost 2 bases and J 8 bases, leaving 15 bases between the germline ends. CDR3 amino acids: CSVESPGLGEKLFF. CDR3 nucleotides: TGCAGCGTTGAATCTCCGGGACTCGGCGAAAAACTGTTTTTT.

The chain links TRBV7-3 to TRBJ2-5, with D possibly being TRBD2 (6 bases). V was clipped by 4 bases and J by 4 bases, with 13 bases between them. This CDR3 spans 14 amino acids. CDR1 and CDR2 from the germline V gene are SGHTA and FQGTGA. This CDR3 reads CASSSGGQGETQYF. The CDR3, as DNA: TGTGCCAGCAGCTCCGGAGGGCAGGGAGAGACCCAGTACTTC.

This sequence joins TRBV12-3 or TRBV12-4 and TRBJ1-2; TRBD1 might be the D (5 bases). Trimming removed 2 bases from V and 4 bases from J, with 8 bases in between. CDR3 length: 13 amino acids. In nucleotides, the CDR3 is TGTGCCAGCAGTTTAAGGGGCGGCTATGGCTACACCTTC. Translation gives CASSLRGGYGYTF.

The chain uses TRBV5-8 and TRBJ1-3; 7 bases fit TRBD1. In germline, CDR1 is SGHTS, CDR2 YDEGEE. The CDR3 contains 18 residues. The V segment lost 3 bases and the J segment 0 bases; nucleotides outside the gene matches: 12. The CDR3 DNA follows: TGTGCCAGCAGCTATCTCCGGGACAGTGACACCTCTGGAAACACCATATATTTT. Translation gives CASSYLRDSDTSGNTIYF. The variable domain in full, with the rest retrieved from reference TRBV5-8 and TRBJ1-3, is EAGVTQSPTHLIKTRGQQATLRCSPISGHTSVYWYQQALGLGLQFLLWYDEGEERNRGNFPPRFSGRQFPNYSSELNVNALELEDSALYLCASSYLRDSDTSGNTIYFGEGSWLTVV.

The chain joins TRBV19 to TRBJ2-1, with unresolved D. V was pared by 2 bases and J by 10 bases, with 12 bases between. The CDR3 extends over 13 amino acids. Germline V gene sequence: CDR1 LNHDA, CDR2 SQIVND (reference sequence). As DNA, the CDR3 is TGTGCCAGTAGTATACCCCGATTCAGGGAGCAGTTCTTC. This codes for CASSIPRFREQFF. The whole variable domain, filled in from reference TRBV19 and TRBJ2-1, reads DGGITQSPKYLFRKEGQNVTLSCEQNLNHDAMYWYRQDPGQGLRLIYYSQIVNDFQKGDIAEGYSVSREKKESFPLTVTSAQKNPTAFYLCASSIPRFREQFFGPGTRLTVL.